The sequence of this T cell receptor (beta chain) was determined in a study of blood T cell repertoires in COVID-19. Across the whole study: The cDNA or gDNA used as material had been derived from T cells, B-cell-depleted T cells, or PBMCs.

V lost 0 bases to trimming and J lost 4 bases, with 16 bases between them. This CDR3 is 17 amino acids long. The germline CDR1 and CDR2 sequences are SGHDN and FVKESK. As originally analysed: Estimates of nucleated cell counts were drawn from the amplification of reference gene primers. Assay: immunoSEQ multiplex PCR; the TCRdb copy retains only in-frame clones and omits some. Clonal size and the V and J genes are those of that table, whereas D and trimming came from the DNA. The sample yields about 180,000 clones, about 90% seen once. The V and J genes are TRBV14 and TRBJ2-1; D is possibly TRBD1 (6 bases). The source is a man in his forties with active or convalescent COVID-19. The sample was peripheral blood. CDR3 region: CASSQDISRTVYNEQFF. Written as DNA, the CDR3 is TGTGCCAGCAGCCAAGATATTAGTAGGACAGTATACAATGAGCAGTTCTTC. The full variable domain, in which reference TRBV14 and TRBJ2-1 provide the parts outside the CDR3, is EAGVTQFPSHSVIEKGQTVTLRCDPISGHDNLYWYRRVMGKEIKFLLHFVKESKQDESGMPNNRFLAERTGGTYSTLKVQPAELEDSGVYFCASSQDISRTVYNEQFFGPGTRLTVL.